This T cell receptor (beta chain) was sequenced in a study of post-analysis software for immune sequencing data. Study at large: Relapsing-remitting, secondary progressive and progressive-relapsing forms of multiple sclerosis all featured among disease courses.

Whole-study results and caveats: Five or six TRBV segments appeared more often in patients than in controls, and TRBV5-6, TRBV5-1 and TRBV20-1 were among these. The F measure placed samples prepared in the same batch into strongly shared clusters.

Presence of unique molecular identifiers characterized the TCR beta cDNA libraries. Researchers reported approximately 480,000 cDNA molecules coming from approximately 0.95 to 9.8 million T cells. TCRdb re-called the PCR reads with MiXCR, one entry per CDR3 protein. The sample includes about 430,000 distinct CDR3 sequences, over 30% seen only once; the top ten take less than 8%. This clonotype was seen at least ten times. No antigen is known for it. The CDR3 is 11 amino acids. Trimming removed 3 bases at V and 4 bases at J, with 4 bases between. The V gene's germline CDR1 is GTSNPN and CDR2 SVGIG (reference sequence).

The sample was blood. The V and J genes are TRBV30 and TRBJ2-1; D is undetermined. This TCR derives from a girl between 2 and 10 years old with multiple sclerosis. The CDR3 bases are TGTGCCTGGAGCCATTACAATGAGCAGTTCTTC. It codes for CAWSHYNEQFF.